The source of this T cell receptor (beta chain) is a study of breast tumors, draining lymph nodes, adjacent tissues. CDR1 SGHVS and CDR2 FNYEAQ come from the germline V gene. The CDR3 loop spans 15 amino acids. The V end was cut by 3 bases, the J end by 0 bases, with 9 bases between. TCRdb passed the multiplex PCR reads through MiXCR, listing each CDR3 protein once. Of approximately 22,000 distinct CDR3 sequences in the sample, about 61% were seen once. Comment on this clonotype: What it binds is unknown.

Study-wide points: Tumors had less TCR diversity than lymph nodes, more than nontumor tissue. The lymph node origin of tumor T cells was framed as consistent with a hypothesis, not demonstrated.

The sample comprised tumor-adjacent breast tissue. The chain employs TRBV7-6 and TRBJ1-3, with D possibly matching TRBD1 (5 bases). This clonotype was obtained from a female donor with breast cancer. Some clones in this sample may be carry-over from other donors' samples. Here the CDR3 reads CASSLTASSGNTIYF. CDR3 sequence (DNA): TGTGCCAGCAGCTTGACAGCCTCCTCTGGAAACACCATATATTTT.